The 26 T cell receptor beta chains below come from one sample, sequenced in a study of T cells expressing NK-cell markers. From its re-call of the 5' RACE reads, TCRdb lists each CDR3 protein once, without DNA. This sample's table has roughly 300,000 distinct CDR3 sequences. Specimen: blood T cells: a sorted CD56 or NKG2C T cell subset, CD4+ or CD8+ T cells, or bulk PBMC T cells (not recorded which). These receptors all come from a woman between 18 and 75 years old in good health.

V is TRBV6-5 and J is TRBJ1-2; the TRBD1 assignment by TCRdb is unverifiable without DNA. The CDR3 totals 15 residues. The V gene's germline CDR1 is MNHEY and CDR2 SVGAGI. CDR3 in amino acids: CASSYFGQGNYGYTF.

The chain combines TRBV7-2 with TRBJ2-7; the D call of TRBD2 rests on TCRdb alone, since no DNA is present to check it. The CDR3 runs to 15 residues. The germline V gene encodes CDR1 SGHTA and CDR2 FQGNSA. The CDR3 is CASSLAGTSSYEQYF.

The V call is TRBV2, the J call TRBJ1-6; the TCRdb call, TRBD1, lacks DNA for checking. The CDR3 runs 13 residues. Germline V gives CDR1 SNHLY, CDR2 FYNNEI. Here the CDR3 reads CASAGTVNSPLHF.

The chain couples TRBV20-1 to TRBJ2-1; TCRdb names TRBD1, which stays unverified in the absence of DNA. The CDR3 runs to 11 residues. CDR1 is DFQATT and CDR2 is SNEGSKA in the germline V gene (reference sequence). CDR3 region: CSATGTNEQFF.

This rearrangement joins TRBV6-2 or TRBV6-3 to TRBJ2-7; TCRdb's assignment of TRBD2 cannot be checked, as there is no DNA. From germline, CDR1 is MNHEY and CDR2 SVGEGT. The CDR3 loop spans 15 amino acids. The CDR3 loop is CASSYGTRVSYEQYF.

The chain recombines TRBV6-2 or TRBV6-3 with TRBJ1-5. Germline CDR1 and CDR2: MNHEY and SVGEGT. The CDR3 sequence is 15 residues long. The CDR3 sequence: CASSYSTDSNQPQHF.

V usage is TRBV3-1 and J usage is TRBJ1-1. Germline V CDR1 and CDR2: LGHDT, YNNKEL (reference sequence). This CDR3 contains 13 residues. The CDR3 is CASSQGTITEAFF.

The rearrangement links TRBV28 to TRBJ2-7; TCRdb selects TRBD1, and the lack of DNA leaves this call unchecked. This CDR3 comprises 16 residues. CDR1 is MDHEN, CDR2 SYDVKM, per germline. The CDR3 region is CASSYPWGQGAYEQYF. The full variable domain, in which reference TRBV28 and TRBJ2-7 provide the parts outside the CDR3, is DVKVTQSSRYLVKRTGEKVFLECVQDMDHENMFWYRQDPGLGLRLIYFSYDVKMKEKGDIPEGYSVSREKKERFSLILESASTNQTSMYLCASSYPWGQGAYEQYFGPGTRLTVT.

The CDR3 sequence is CASSPGSGGRKTQYF. This chain links TRBV4-3 with TRBJ2-5; TCRdb's D call, TRBD1, is unchecked because there is no DNA. The CDR3 sequence is 15 residues long. The germline gives CDR1 LGHNA, CDR2 YSLEER.

The rearrangement links TRBV7-8 to TRBJ2-3; the TCRdb D gene call, TRBD1, has no DNA to confirm it. There are 17 residues in the CDR3. Germline V gives CDR1 SGHVS, CDR2 FQNEAQ. The CDR3 sequence is CASRWGGLLTSTDTQYF.

CDR3: CSARGSQGSSTDTQYF. The chain employs TRBV20-1 and TRBJ2-3; absent DNA, TCRdb's TRBD1 call cannot be checked. This CDR3 has 16 residues. Germline CDR1 reads DFQATT; CDR2 reads SNEGSKA (reference sequence).

The chain couples TRBV2 to TRBJ2-5; TCRdb indicates TRBD1, and absent DNA this call remains unverified. Germline-derived CDR1 and CDR2 are SNHLY and FYNNEI. This CDR3 has 12 amino acids. CDR3 in amino acids: CAGYTPGETQYF. The entire variable domain, with the rest obtained from reference TRBV2 and TRBJ2-5, is as follows: EPEVTQTPSHQVTQMGQEVILRCVPISNHLYFYWYRQILGQKVEFLVSFYNNEISEKSEIFDDQFSVERPDGSNFTLKIRSTKLEDSAMYFCAGYTPGETQYFGPGTRLLVL.

The rearrangement links TRBV20-1 to TRBJ2-1; the D gene TCRdb calls, TRBD2, cannot be checked with no DNA. This CDR3 contains 14 residues. Germline assignment: CDR1 DFQATT and CDR2 SNEGSKA (reference sequence). The CDR3: CSAPLGLSNNEQFF.

The gene calls are TRBV27 and TRBJ1-5. The germline V gene has CDR1 MNHEY and CDR2 SMNVEV (reference sequence). The CDR3 loop spans 16 amino acids. The CDR3 loop is CASSLIAGPRNQPQHF.

The chain is built from TRBV7-2 and TRBJ1-5; TCRdb proposes TRBD1, but this gene call is untestable without DNA. The CDR3 runs 16 residues. Per the germline V gene, CDR1 is SGHTA and CDR2 is FQGNSA. The chain's CDR3 is CASSLAGGAAGQPQHF.

The genes are TRBV18 and TRBJ2-1; the D call of TRBD2 rests on TCRdb alone, since no DNA is present to check it. This CDR3 region has 17 residues. The germline CDR1 and CDR2 sequences are KGHSH and LQKENI. The CDR3 spells CASSPRTSGRVRYEQFF.

This chain links TRBV20-1 with TRBJ1-5. The CDR3 spans 14 residues. Germline values: CDR1 DFQATT, CDR2 SNEGSKA (reference sequence). The CDR3 here is CSARLGNSNQPQHF.

The genes are TRBV10-2 and TRBJ2-3; TCRdb outputs TRBD1, but without DNA this stays unchecked. The CDR3 contains 15 residues. Germline V gives CDR1 WSHSY, CDR2 SAAADI. The CDR3 loop is CASSEDRVSTDTQYF.

The chain combines TRBV4-3 with TRBJ2-3. CDR1 and CDR2 from the germline V gene are LGHNA and YSLEER. CDR3 size: 14 residues. The CDR3 loop is CASSQERGRDTQYF.

The V call is TRBV11-2, the J call TRBJ2-1; the D call of TRBD2 rests on TCRdb alone, since no DNA is present to check it. Looked up from germline, CDR1 is SGHAT and CDR2 is FQNNGV. This CDR3 is 14 amino acids long. This CDR3 is CASSTGLAYNEQFF.

The CDR3 reads CASRGTAYTGELFF. The chain employs TRBV2 and TRBJ2-2; TCRdb's assignment of TRBD1 cannot be checked, as there is no DNA. CDR1 and CDR2 (germline): SNHLY, FYNNEI. This CDR3 contains 14 residues.

The chain is built from TRBV29-1 and TRBJ2-7. This CDR3 has 15 residues. Germline V gene data show CDR1 as SQVTM and CDR2 as ANQGSEA. The CDR3 loop reads CSVEGTGGRYYEQYF.

The genes are TRBV12-3 or TRBV12-4 and TRBJ1-6; TCRdb selects TRBD1, and the lack of DNA leaves this call unchecked. The CDR3 length is 14 residues. The CDR3 loop reads CASSYHRDSLPLHF.

J is TRBJ2-7 and V is TRBV20-1. Germline CDR1 and CDR2: DFQATT and SNEGSKA (reference sequence). The CDR3 extends over 16 amino acids. CDR3 sequence reads: CSLKEEEAGARNEQYF.

V usage is TRBV27 and J usage is TRBJ2-2. CDR1 is MNHEY and CDR2 is SMNVEV in the germline V gene (reference sequence). This CDR3 has 14 residues. The CDR3 is CASSFAQYTGELFF.

The V gene is TRBV29-1, the J gene TRBJ2-1; TCRdb's assignment of TRBD2 cannot be checked, as there is no DNA. The CDR3 totals 14 residues. Germline CDR1 reads SQVTM; CDR2 reads ANQGSEA. The CDR3 is CSVKGLADSSEQFF.